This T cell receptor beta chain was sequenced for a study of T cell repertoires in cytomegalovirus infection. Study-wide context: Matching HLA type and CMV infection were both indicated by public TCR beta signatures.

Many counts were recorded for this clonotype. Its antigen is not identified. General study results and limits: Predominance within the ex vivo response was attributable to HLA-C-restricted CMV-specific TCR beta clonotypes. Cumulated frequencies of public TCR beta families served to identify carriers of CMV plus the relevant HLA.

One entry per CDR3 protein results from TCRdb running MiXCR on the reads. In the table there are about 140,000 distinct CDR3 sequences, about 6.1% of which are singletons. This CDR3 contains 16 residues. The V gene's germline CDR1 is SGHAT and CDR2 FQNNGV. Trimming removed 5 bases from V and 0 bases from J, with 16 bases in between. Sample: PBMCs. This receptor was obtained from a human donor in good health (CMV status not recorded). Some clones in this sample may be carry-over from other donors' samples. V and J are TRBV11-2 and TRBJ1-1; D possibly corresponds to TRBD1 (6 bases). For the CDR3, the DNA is TGTGCCAGCAGCCCCGGTGACAGGTTAATGAACACTGAAGCTTTCTTT. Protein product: CASSPGDRLMNTEAFF.